This T cell receptor beta chain appears in the sequencing data of a study of Graves' ophthalmopathy and Graves' hyperthyroidism. Of note for this clonotype: Antigen unknown.

Transcripts of RNA were the source for amplifying TCR beta CDR3 regions. First-round RT-PCR relied on HTBI primers, and a second-round multiplex PCR came next. TCRdb recomputed calls from the multiplex PCR reads with MiXCR, one row per CDR3 protein. The profile shows about 400,000 distinct CDR3 sequences, 15% to 20% of them singletons. Per germline, CDR1 KGHSH and CDR2 LQKENI. V was cut by 3 bases and J by 7 bases, with 6 bases left in between. CDR3 length equals 12 residues. Overall study results and limits: Sensitivity of about 70% and specificity of approximately 76% were achieved by the model that predicted ophthalmopathy progression. Blood also contained most of the expanded thyroid clonotypes above 0.001 frequency.

This TCR was sampled from a young woman with Graves' ophthalmopathy. The chain links TRBV18 to TRBJ2-2, with D unresolved. What was sequenced was peripheral blood. Here the CDR3 reads CASSPQRGELFF. The CDR3 DNA reads TGTGCCAGCTCACCCCAGCGCGGGGAGCTGTTTTTT.